A selection of T cell receptor beta chains follows, all from one sample in a study of blood T cell repertoires in COVID-19. Sequencing was performed with immunoSEQ multiplex PCR; in TCRdb, only in-frame clones are kept and a portion is missing. The sample holds 220,000 or so clones, 65% to 85% seen once. Sequencing was performed on PBMCs or T cells enriched from blood (not recorded which). Receptors were obtained from a woman aged 40 to 50 who had recovered from COVID-19. The CDR3 runs from the conserved cysteine through the conserved F or W. Fields, in order: V gene, clone size, D gene, J gene, CDR3 DNA, CDR3 protein. D genes are given only for firm matches. For some rows the clone size is stated as once, few or many, or as a class when expanded; others skip it.

v_gene: TRBV29-1
abundance: .
d_gene: TRBD1
j_gene: TRBJ2-2
CDR3nt: TGCAGCGTCGAGGGACAGGGAAGGGCCGGGGAGCTGTTTTTT
CDR3aa: CSVEGQGRAGELFF

v_gene: TRBV27
abundance: .
d_gene: .
j_gene: TRBJ2-3
CDR3nt: TGTGCCAGCAGACAGGGCTATACAGATACGCAGTATTTT
CDR3aa: CASRQGYTDTQYF

v_gene: TRBV4-1
abundance: .
d_gene: TRBD1
j_gene: TRBJ1-2
CDR3nt: TGCGCCAGCAGCCAAAGACAGGGGAACTATGGCTACACCTTC
CDR3aa: CASSQRQGNYGYTF

v_gene: TRBV6-1
abundance: .
d_gene: .
j_gene: TRBJ1-5
CDR3nt: TGTGCCAGCAGTGAAGTGGCAGGCAATCAGCCCCAGCATTTT
CDR3aa: CASSEVAGNQPQHF

v_gene: TRBV6-5
abundance: .
d_gene: .
j_gene: TRBJ1-5
CDR3nt: TGTGCCAACGGGCACCGGGACAACCCTTTGCCCCAGCATTTT
CDR3aa: CANGHRDNPLPQHF

v_gene: TRBV6-5
abundance: .
d_gene: .
j_gene: TRBJ2-3
CDR3nt: TGTGCCAGCAGTCCCGACAGAAACACAGATACGCAGTATTTT
CDR3aa: CASSPDRNTDTQYF

v_gene: TRBV7-2
abundance: .
d_gene: .
j_gene: TRBJ1-5
CDR3nt: TGTGCCAGCAGCTTAGCCTATGGGTTAAGGGAGAATAGCAATCAGCCCCAGCATTTT
CDR3aa: CASSLAYGLRENSNQPQHF

v_gene: TRBV27
abundance: .
d_gene: .
j_gene: TRBJ1-2
CDR3nt: TGTGCCAGCAGTTTATCGAGGGGAGGCAGCGGCTACACCTTC
CDR3aa: CASSLSRGGSGYTF

v_gene: TRBV19
abundance: .
d_gene: .
j_gene: TRBJ2-3
CDR3nt: TGTGCCAGTAGTCCCAGCGGAAACACAGATACGCAGTATTTT
CDR3aa: CASSPSGNTDTQYF

v_gene: TRBV10-1
abundance: .
d_gene: .
j_gene: TRBJ2-2
CDR3nt: TGCGCCAGCAGTGCCGGGACTCCCACCCCCCTGTTTTTT
CDR3aa: CASSAGTPTPLFF

v_gene: TRBV4-1
abundance: .
d_gene: .
j_gene: TRBJ2-3
CDR3nt: TGCGCCAGCAGCCAAGCATGGGCGGGGCGGGATACGCAGTATTTT
CDR3aa: CASSQAWAGRDTQYF

v_gene: TRBV11-2
abundance: .
d_gene: TRBD2
j_gene: TRBJ2-1
CDR3nt: TGTGCCAGCAGCCCCTCCCTAGCGGGAGGGATAACTGAGCAGTTCTTC
CDR3aa: CASSPSLAGGITEQFF

v_gene: TRBV20-1
abundance: .
d_gene: TRBD2
j_gene: TRBJ2-1
CDR3nt: TGCAGTGCTAGTGGGACTAACTACAATGAGCAGTTCTTC
CDR3aa: CSASGTNYNEQFF

v_gene: TRBV5-1
abundance: .
d_gene: .
j_gene: TRBJ2-3
CDR3nt: TGCGCCAGCAGGTCGTCCTCGGGAGATACGCAGTATTTT
CDR3aa: CASRSSSGDTQYF

v_gene: TRBV19
abundance: .
d_gene: TRBD1
j_gene: TRBJ1-2
CDR3nt: TGTGCCAGTAGCTCCGGGACAGGTATCTATGGCTACACCTTC
CDR3aa: CASSSGTGIYGYTF

v_gene: TRBV24-1
abundance: .
d_gene: TRBD1
j_gene: TRBJ1-5
CDR3nt: TGTGCCACCAGTGCCGGGACAGGCTTGCCCCAGCATTTT
CDR3aa: CATSAGTGLPQHF

v_gene: TRBV10-3
abundance: once
d_gene: TRBD1
j_gene: TRBJ1-1
CDR3nt: TGTGCCATCAGAGGGACAGGGATAGTGGGAGCTGAAGCTTTCTTT
CDR3aa: CAIRGTGIVGAEAFF

v_gene: TRBV2
abundance: few
d_gene: TRBD1
j_gene: TRBJ1-3
CDR3nt: TGTGCCAGCAGCCCACAGGGGACTGGAAACACCATATATTTT
CDR3aa: CASSPQGTGNTIYF

v_gene: TRBV3-1/TRBV3-2
abundance: .
d_gene: TRBD1
j_gene: TRBJ1-6
CDR3nt: TGTGCCACCTCTCCGACAGGGTTTAATTCACCCCTCCACTTT
CDR3aa: CATSPTGFNSPLHF

v_gene: TRBV19
abundance: .
d_gene: .
j_gene: TRBJ1-5
CDR3nt: TGTGCCAGTAGTACAGACGCGGTCCAGCCCCAGCATTTT
CDR3aa: CASSTDAVQPQHF

v_gene: TRBV7-2
abundance: .
d_gene: .
j_gene: TRBJ1-2
CDR3nt: TGTGCCAGCAGCTTGGCGGGCCCCTATGGCTACACCTTC
CDR3aa: CASSLAGPYGYTF

v_gene: TRBV19
abundance: .
d_gene: .
j_gene: TRBJ1-4
CDR3nt: TGTGCCAGTAGTATAGTTCAGACACGATCTGAAAAACTGTTTTTT
CDR3aa: CASSIVQTRSEKLFF

v_gene: TRBV2
abundance: .
d_gene: .
j_gene: TRBJ2-2
CDR3nt: TGTGCCAGCAGTGTAATAGACACCGGGGAGCTGTTTTTT
CDR3aa: CASSVIDTGELFF

v_gene: TRBV2
abundance: .
d_gene: .
j_gene: TRBJ1-5
CDR3nt: TGTGCCAGCGAGGACAGTGGCAATCAGCCCCAGCATTTT
CDR3aa: CASEDSGNQPQHF

v_gene: TRBV27
abundance: .
d_gene: .
j_gene: TRBJ1-2
CDR3nt: TGTGCCAGCAGCCCACCGGACAGTTCCTATGGCTACACCTTC
CDR3aa: CASSPPDSSYGYTF

v_gene: TRBV7-9
abundance: .
d_gene: TRBD2
j_gene: TRBJ2-5
CDR3nt: TGTGCCAGCAGCTTAGGGACTAGCGGGAATCAAGAGACCCAGTACTTC
CDR3aa: CASSLGTSGNQETQYF

v_gene: TRBV2
abundance: .
d_gene: .
j_gene: TRBJ1-2
CDR3nt: TGTGCCAGCAGTGATTATAGGACAGTGAATGGCTACACCTTC
CDR3aa: CASSDYRTVNGYTF

v_gene: TRBV19
abundance: .
d_gene: TRBD1
j_gene: TRBJ1-3
CDR3nt: TGTGCCAGTAGTATAGAGGGGACAGGGCCAGGAAACACCATATATTTT
CDR3aa: CASSIEGTGPGNTIYF

v_gene: TRBV7-9
abundance: .
d_gene: TRBD1
j_gene: TRBJ1-1
CDR3nt: TGTGCCAGCAGCTCGGCAGGGGGATCTGAAGCTTTCTTT
CDR3aa: CASSSAGGSEAFF

v_gene: TRBV6-2/TRBV6-3
abundance: few
d_gene: .
j_gene: TRBJ1-1
CDR3nt: TGTGCCAGCAGTTTCGGACACCTGAACACTGAAGCTTTCTTT
CDR3aa: CASSFGHLNTEAFF

v_gene: TRBV2
abundance: .
d_gene: .
j_gene: TRBJ2-7
CDR3nt: TGTGCCAGCAGTCTTTACTGGCGGCCCGCTCCCTACGAGCAGTACTTC
CDR3aa: CASSLYWRPAPYEQYF

v_gene: TRBV5-1
abundance: .
d_gene: TRBD1
j_gene: TRBJ2-5
CDR3nt: TGCGCCAGCAGCTTGGGACAGGGGCAAGAGACCCAGTACTTC
CDR3aa: CASSLGQGQETQYF

v_gene: TRBV30
abundance: once
d_gene: .
j_gene: TRBJ1-2
CDR3nt: TGTGCCTGCCCTCACGCGGGCGGTGGCTACACCTTC
CDR3aa: CACPHAGGGYTF

v_gene: TRBV25-1
abundance: .
d_gene: TRBD1
j_gene: TRBJ1-5
CDR3nt: TGTGCCAGCGAAGGGACAGACAATCAGCCCCAGCATTTT
CDR3aa: CASEGTDNQPQHF